These 20 T cell receptor beta chains were all obtained from the same sample, sequenced in a study of T cell repertoires in cytomegalovirus infection. These receptors have no known antigen. A single record per CDR3 protein comes from TCRdb applying MiXCR to the reads. The data show a few hundred thousand distinct CDR3 sequences, approximately 25% seen once. Sequencing was performed on cultured PBMCs, taken from culture after CMV antigen stimulation. The receptors here all came from a human donor in good health (CMV status not recorded). Some clones in this sample may be carry-over from other donors' samples.

This clonotype was seen many times. The genes are TRBV7-2 and TRBJ2-5, with unresolved D. Per germline, CDR1 SGHTA and CDR2 FQGNSA. The length of the CDR3 is 15 residues. Trimming took 1 base from V and 7 from J, leaving 16 bases between them. CDR3 in amino acids: CASSLDPIPLGTQYF. DNA of the CDR3: TGTGCCAGCAGCTTAGACCCGATCCCGTTAGGGACCCAGTACTTC.

In its sample, this clonotype was seen many times. This chain uses TRBV7-2 with TRBJ1-2; 9 positions match TRBD1. Germline CDR1 SGHTA, CDR2 FQGNSA. V gave up 6 bases and J gave up 3 bases; unmatched junction bases: 8. This CDR3 region has 15 residues. DNA for the CDR3: TGTGCCAGCAGACTCGGGACAGGGCCTTACTATGGCTACACCTTC. This encodes CASRLGTGPYYGYTF.

This clonotype was detected a few times. This rearrangement joins TRBV6-5 to TRBJ2-7; no firm D call. CDR1 MNHEY and CDR2 SVGAGI come from the germline V gene. The CDR3 is made up of 12 amino acids. Trimming took off 8 bases at V and 7 bases at J, with 15 bases between the two ends. CDR3 loop: CASSRPAGEQYV. As DNA, the CDR3 is TGTGCCAGCTCAAGGCCAGCAGGAGAGCAGTACGTC.

This chain links TRBV6-2 or TRBV6-3 with TRBJ1-5; a weak D match, TRBD1 (6 bases). Germline V lookup: CDR1 MNHEY, CDR2 SVGEGT. CDR3 length: 15 amino acids. V was clipped by 0 bases and J by 5 bases, with 11 bases between them. The CDR3 region has the DNA TGTGCCAGCAGTTACTCAACAGGGCTCTATCAGCCCCAGCATTTT. It translates to CASSYSTGLYQPQHF.

The table lists this clonotype with many counts. This chain links TRBV7-2 with TRBJ2-1; TRBD2 matches at 9 bases. This CDR3 region has 16 residues. V lost 5 bases to trimming and J lost 5 bases; unmatched junction nucleotides: 10. CDR1 and CDR2 from the germline V gene are SGHTA and FQGNSA. The DNA for the CDR3 is TGTGCCAGCAGCCCCCGGAGCGGGAGGCTAAACAATGAGCAGTTCTTC. It is translated as CASSPRSGRLNNEQFF.

The chain combines TRBV29-1 with TRBJ2-5, with TRBD2 matching 13 bases. Per germline, CDR1 SQVTM and CDR2 ANQGSEA. The CDR3 length is 18 residues. V lost 4 bases and J lost 5; bases outside the gene matches: 16. DNA for the CDR3: TGCAGCGTTGCTGGGGAGTGGTTACTAGCGGGAGGGGGTGAGACCCAGTACTTC. Translated: CSVAGEWLLAGGGETQYF.

The genes are TRBV20-1 and TRBJ2-1; 7 positions match TRBD2. The V segment lost 1 base and the J segment 11 bases; nucleotides outside the gene matches: 5. Looked up from germline, CDR1 is DFQATT and CDR2 is SNEGSKA (reference sequence). This CDR3 is built from 12 residues. The CDR3 sequence: CSARAASGQQFF. CDR3 in DNA: TGCAGTGCTAGAGCGGCTAGCGGACAGCAGTTCTTC.

The rearrangement joins TRBV29-1 to TRBJ2-1; D may be TRBD1 (6 bases). This CDR3 is built from 13 residues. From germline, CDR1 is SQVTM and CDR2 ANQGSEA. V gave up 0 bases and J gave up 6 bases, with 9 bases separating them. The CDR3 sequence: CSVEEPDSNEQFF. CDR3 DNA: TGCAGCGTTGAAGAGCCGGACAGCAATGAGCAGTTCTTC.

This clonotype turned up a few times. V usage is TRBV6-5 and J usage is TRBJ2-1, with D possibly matching TRBD2 (5 bases). Germline CDR1 is MNHEY and CDR2 is SVGAGI. V shed 1 base and J shed 3 bases, with 13 bases lying between them. The CDR3 has 16 residues. CDR3 DNA sequence: TGTGCCAGCAGTTACTATGCTAGCCCAAACTACAATGAGCAGTTCTTC. It specifies CASSYYASPNYNEQFF.

This rearrangement joins TRBV2 to TRBJ2-1; TRBD2 aligns across 12 bases. This CDR3 has 15 residues. Germline CDR1 and CDR2: SNHLY and FYNNEI. V dropped 1 base and J dropped 9; count of bases not matched to a gene: 4. The CDR3 reads CASSEELAGGVEQFF. As DNA, the CDR3 is TGTGCCAGCAGTGAAGAACTAGCGGGAGGAGTTGAGCAGTTCTTC.

The gene calls are TRBV7-2 and TRBJ2-7, with 11 bases matching TRBD2. Trimming took 2 bases from V and 3 from J; bases not matched to a gene: 12. This CDR3 contains 18 residues. Germline CDR1 SGHTA, CDR2 FQGNSA. CDR3 protein: CASSLPPGLAVDFYEQYF. CDR3 bases: TGTGCCAGCAGCTTACCCCCGGGACTAGCGGTGGACTTCTACGAGCAGTACTTC.

This clonotype was counted a single time. This could be a read error, since a much larger clone is one nucleotide away. The gene calls are TRBV10-2 and TRBJ2-7; possible D gene TRBD1, 6 bases. Germline values: CDR1 WSHSY, CDR2 SAAADI. V was shortened by 1 base and J by 3 bases, with 10 bases between the two germline ends. The CDR3 extends over 14 amino acids. The CDR3, as DNA: TGCGCCAGCAGTGAGTGGACAGAGGACTACGAGCAGTACTTC. As protein: CASSEWTEDYEQYF.

CDR3 region: CASSLTSVRNEQFF. For the CDR3, the DNA is TGTGCCAGCAGCCTAACTAGCGTAAGAAATGAGCAGTTCTTC. V usage is TRBV7-9 and J usage is TRBJ2-1, with 7 nucleotides matching TRBD2. The CDR3 is 14 amino acids. The germline gives CDR1 SEHNR, CDR2 FQNEAQ (reference sequence). The J segment lost 7 bases and the V segment lost 5 bases, leaving 8 bases of the junction unmatched.

The V call is TRBV25-1, the J call TRBJ1-1; 7 bases agree with TRBD1. The CDR3 is 14 residues long. From germline, CDR1 is MGHDK and CDR2 SYGVNS. V lost 6 bases and J lost 4; bases outside the gene matches: 8. This CDR3 is CASSFTGDGTEAFF. The CDR3 bases are TGTGCCAGCAGCTTTACAGGGGACGGCACTGAAGCTTTCTTT. Together with reference TRBV25-1 and TRBJ1-1, the CDR3 gives the full variable domain: EADIYQTPRYLVIGTGKKITLECSQTMGHDKMYWYQQDPGMELHLIHYSYGVNSTEKGDLSSESTVSRIRTEHFPLTLESARPSHTSQYLCASSFTGDGTEAFFGQGTRLTVV.

This chain joins TRBV4-1 and TRBJ2-3, with D unclear. This CDR3 is 18 amino acids long. CDR1 MGHRA and CDR2 YSYEKL come from the germline V gene. Trimming pared 0 bases from V and 1 base from J, leaving 17 bases between. CDR3 in amino acids: CASSQDLDVIWGTDTQYF. The CDR3 region has the DNA TGCGCCAGCAGCCAAGATCTTGACGTCATCTGGGGCACAGATACGCAGTATTTT.

This clonotype was detected a few times. The rearrangement links TRBV4-2 to TRBJ2-5, with 16 bases lining up with TRBD2. The CDR3 extends over 18 amino acids. Germline trimming cut 3 bases from V and 5 bases from J; bases unmatched to any gene: 9. CDR1 is LGHNA, CDR2 YNFKEQ, per germline. The CDR3 DNA is TGTGCCAGCAGCCATCCTACTGGGACTAGCGGGAGGGCGGAGACCCAGTACTTC. Translation: CASSHPTGTSGRAETQYF.

This clonotype was seen repeatedly, ten times or more. The V call is TRBV12-3 or TRBV12-4, the J call TRBJ1-6; 7 bases align to TRBD1. The CDR3 loop spans 15 amino acids. The trim removed 6 bases at V and 7 bases at J, leaving 9 bases unmatched. CDR3 DNA: TGTGCCAGCAGAAAACGACAGGGTGAGAATTCACCCCTCCACTTT. Amino acid sequence: CASRKRQGENSPLHF.

In nucleotides, the CDR3 is TGTGCCAGCAGCTCGTTAAGGGGGAAGAGCTATGGCTACACCTTC. Amino acids: CASSSLRGKSYGYTF. The rearrangement uses TRBV11-2 and TRBJ1-2; the D gene is possibly TRBD1 (6 bases). This CDR3 comprises 15 residues. The V gene lost 4 bases and the J gene lost 4 bases, with 16 bases spanning the gap. CDR1 and CDR2 (germline): SGHAT, FQNNGV.

The rearrangement uses TRBV7-3 and TRBJ1-1; 12 nucleotides align to TRBD1. CDR1 is SGHTA, CDR2 FQGTGA, per germline. The CDR3 runs to 17 residues. Trimming removed 5 bases from V and 2 bases from J; junction bases left unmatched: 9. CDR3 coding DNA: TGTGCCAGCAGCAGAACCGGGACAGGGGGCCTTAACACTGAAGCTTTCTTT. The encoded protein is CASSRTGTGGLNTEAFF.

The rearrangement uses TRBV3-1 and TRBJ2-5, with a weak D call TRBD1 (5 bases). From germline, CDR1 is LGHDT and CDR2 YNNKEL (reference sequence). Trimming left V 3 bases short and J 4 bases short, with 15 bases between. The CDR3 runs 15 residues. The CDR3 DNA reads as TGTGCCAGCAGCCAGACCCGGACAACGATAGAGACCCAGTACTTC. Encoded protein: CASSQTRTTIETQYF.